These T cell receptor beta chains were read from a single sample in a study of T cells expressing NK-cell markers. TCRdb re-called the 5' RACE reads, yielding one record per CDR3 amino acid sequence without DNA. The sample table sets out 500,000 to 700,000 distinct CDR3 sequences. The specimen sequenced was blood T cells: a sorted CD56 or NKG2C T cell subset, CD4+ or CD8+ T cells, or bulk PBMC T cells (not recorded which). The receptor source for this set is a young man in good health. The CDR3 runs from the conserved cysteine through the conserved F or W.

>TRBV20-1|TRBJ1-6
CSATNAYSPLHF
>TRBV20-1|TRBJ1-5
CSANLLDRVNQPQHF
>TRBV11-2|TRBJ1-1
CASSDGQGAGAFF
>TRBV12-3/TRBV12-4|TRBJ2-1
CASSPGTLFDEQFF
>TRBV12-3/TRBV12-4|TRBJ1-3
CASSLLGGSRNTIYF
>TRBV7-3|TRBJ1-5
CASSLTQGQPQHF
>TRBV29-1|TRBJ2-4
CSVGSRLAKNIQYF
>TRBV20-1|TRBJ2-5
CSAREGLAGQETQYF
>TRBV20-1|TRBJ2-1
CSASGAGVRDEQFF
>TRBV21-1|TRBJ2-3
CASSKTDGPTDTQYF
>TRBV5-1|TRBJ2-2
CASSLEKFTGVVELFF
>TRBV5-4|TRBJ2-1
CASSSIAGGRPEQFF
>TRBV29-1|TRBJ1-2
CSAQPSGTGDGYTF
>TRBV29-1|TRBJ2-1
CSVPQAADNEQFF
>TRBV29-1|TRBJ2-2
CSVEGTGGRNTGELFF
>TRBV7-9|TRBJ2-2
CASPVTSPAGELFF
>TRBV5-6|TRBJ1-4
CASSLRWAMLNEKLFF
>TRBV4-2|TRBJ2-3
CASSQLQGAGGDGDTQYF
>TRBV20-1|TRBJ2-1
CSAWGGEFKNEQFF
>TRBV6-1|TRBJ2-7
CASRVPGTGISYEQYF
>TRBV15|TRBJ2-6
CATSRDPWGSGANVLTF
>TRBV24-1|TRBJ2-3
CATSVAGATDTQYF
>TRBV5-6|TRBJ2-6
CASSWGSSGANVLTF
>TRBV5-6|TRBJ1-1
CASSLPHRMNTEAFF
>TRBV5-1|TRBJ2-5
CASSLTGRAGQETQYF
>TRBV12-3/TRBV12-4|TRBJ2-1
CASSFSAGGTFNEQFF
>TRBV12-3/TRBV12-4|TRBJ2-5
CASSSGLAGGPVETQYF
>TRBV12-3/TRBV12-4|TRBJ1-3
CASSLASRDSGNTIYF
>TRBV5-1|TRBJ2-5
CASSLPQASGQETQYF
>TRBV29-1|TRBJ2-2
CSVEGQGRAGELFF
>TRBV5-8|TRBJ2-1
CASSLRGLENNEQFF
>TRBV6-1|TRBJ2-1
CASSEAASGIGEQFF
>TRBV3-1|TRBJ2-3
CASSHSLLADRTDTQYF
>TRBV27|TRBJ2-1
CATSSVPSSYNEQFF
>TRBV5-1|TRBJ2-1
CASSSGLTGTSGRGMNEQFF
>TRBV4-1|TRBJ1-2
CASSQVGSNYGYTF
>TRBV6-2/TRBV6-3|TRBJ2-3
CASSYSLRKSTDTQYF
>TRBV15|TRBJ2-2
CATSAGVITGELFF
>TRBV7-9|TRBJ1-5
CASCEGSGQPQHF
>TRBV6-4|TRBJ2-6
CASSELGGGANVLTF
>TRBV6-1|TRBJ2-7
CASSEREAVYEQYF
>TRBV18|TRBJ2-1
CASSPPNRGDHNEQFF
>TRBV29-1|TRBJ2-3
CSVELGSRDTQYF
>TRBV14|TRBJ2-5
CASSRGQAGTQYF
>TRBV4-3|TRBJ2-7
CASSERTTPGHEQYF
>TRBV7-2|TRBJ2-1
CASSLGPRGRWLGEQFF
>TRBV20-1|TRBJ2-1
CSAPGWGQGADEQFF
>TRBV7-3|TRBJ1-1
CASLLAGGTTEAFF
>TRBV30|TRBJ2-5
CAWSAGSGTQYF
>TRBV7-2|TRBJ2-1
CASSLGGTSGIYEQFF
>TRBV28|TRBJ2-3
CASSYWTSRDTQYF
>TRBV6-5|TRBJ1-1
CASSPPFGTGLGTEAFF
>TRBV20-1|TRBJ2-1
CSARVVRSAGEQFF